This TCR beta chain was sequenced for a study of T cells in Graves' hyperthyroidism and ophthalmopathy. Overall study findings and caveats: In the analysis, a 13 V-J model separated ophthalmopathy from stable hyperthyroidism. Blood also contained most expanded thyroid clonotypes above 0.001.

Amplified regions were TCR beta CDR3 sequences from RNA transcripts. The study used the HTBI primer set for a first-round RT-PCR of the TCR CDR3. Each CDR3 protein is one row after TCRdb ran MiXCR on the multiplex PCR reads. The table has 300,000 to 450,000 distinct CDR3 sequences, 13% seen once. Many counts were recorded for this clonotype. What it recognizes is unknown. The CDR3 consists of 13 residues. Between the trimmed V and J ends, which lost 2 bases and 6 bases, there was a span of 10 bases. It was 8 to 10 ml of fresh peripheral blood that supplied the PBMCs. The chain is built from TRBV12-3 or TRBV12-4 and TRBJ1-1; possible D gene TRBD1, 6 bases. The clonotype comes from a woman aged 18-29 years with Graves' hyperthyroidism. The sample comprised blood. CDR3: CASSLRGGPEAFF. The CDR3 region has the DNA TGTGCCAGCAGTTTAAGAGGGGGGCCTGAAGCTTTCTTT.